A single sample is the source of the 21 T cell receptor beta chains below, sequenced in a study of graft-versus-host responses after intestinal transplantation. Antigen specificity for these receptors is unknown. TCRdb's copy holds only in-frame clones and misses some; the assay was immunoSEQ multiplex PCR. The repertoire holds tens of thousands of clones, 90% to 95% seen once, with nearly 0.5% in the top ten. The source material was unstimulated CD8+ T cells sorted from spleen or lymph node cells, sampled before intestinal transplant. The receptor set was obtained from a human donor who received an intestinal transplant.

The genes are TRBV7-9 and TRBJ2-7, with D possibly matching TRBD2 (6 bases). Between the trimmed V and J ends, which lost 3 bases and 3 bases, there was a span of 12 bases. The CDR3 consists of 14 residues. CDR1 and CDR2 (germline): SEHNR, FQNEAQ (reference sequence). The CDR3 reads CASSFGSGYYEQYF. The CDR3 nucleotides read TGTGCCAGCAGCTTCGGTAGCGGTTACTACGAGCAGTACTTC. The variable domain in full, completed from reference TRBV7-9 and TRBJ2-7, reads DTGVSQNPRHKITKRGQNVTFRCDPISEHNRLYWYRQTLGQGPEFLTYFQNEAQLEKSRLLSDRFSAERPKGSFSTLEIQRTEQGDSAMYLCASSFGSGYYEQYFGPGTRLTVT.

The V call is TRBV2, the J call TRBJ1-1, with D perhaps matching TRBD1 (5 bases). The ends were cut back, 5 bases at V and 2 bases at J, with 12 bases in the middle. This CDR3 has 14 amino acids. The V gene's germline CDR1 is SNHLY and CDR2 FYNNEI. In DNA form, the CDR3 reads TGTGCCAGCAGTCCGCTAGACAGTAACACTGAAGCTTTCTTT. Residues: CASSPLDSNTEAFF. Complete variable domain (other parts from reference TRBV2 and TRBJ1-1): EPEVTQTPSHQVTQMGQEVILRCVPISNHLYFYWYRQILGQKVEFLVSFYNNEISEKSEIFDDQFSVERPDGSNFTLKIRSTKLEDSAMYFCASSPLDSNTEAFFGQGTRLTVV.

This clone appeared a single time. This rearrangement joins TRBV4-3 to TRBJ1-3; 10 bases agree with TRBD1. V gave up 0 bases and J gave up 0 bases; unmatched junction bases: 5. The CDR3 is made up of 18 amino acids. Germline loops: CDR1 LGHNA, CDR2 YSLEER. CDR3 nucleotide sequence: TGCGCCAGCAGCCAAGAGGCGGACAGGGGGGTCTCTGGAAACACCATATATTTT. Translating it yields CASSQEADRGVSGNTIYF.

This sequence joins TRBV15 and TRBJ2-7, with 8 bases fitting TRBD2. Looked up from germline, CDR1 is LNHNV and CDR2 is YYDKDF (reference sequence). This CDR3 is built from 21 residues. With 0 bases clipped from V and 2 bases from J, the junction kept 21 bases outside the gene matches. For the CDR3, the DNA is TGTGCCACCAGCAGAGACCCCCCGGGACTAGTGATACAACATCGCACCTACGAGCAGTACTTC. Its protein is CATSRDPPGLVIQHRTYEQYF. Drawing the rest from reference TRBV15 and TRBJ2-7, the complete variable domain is DAMVIQNPRYQVTQFGKPVTLSCSQTLNHNVMYWYQQKSSQAPKLLFHYYDKDFNNEADTPDNFQSRRPNTSFCFLDIRSPGLGDTAMYLCATSRDPPGLVIQHRTYEQYFGPGTRLTVT.

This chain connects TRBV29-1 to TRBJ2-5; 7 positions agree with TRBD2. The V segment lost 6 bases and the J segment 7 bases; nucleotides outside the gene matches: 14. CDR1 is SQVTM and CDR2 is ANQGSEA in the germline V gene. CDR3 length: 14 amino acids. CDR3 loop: CSVPWASGLGTQYF. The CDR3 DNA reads TGCAGCGTCCCGTGGGCTAGCGGATTAGGGACCCAGTACTTC.

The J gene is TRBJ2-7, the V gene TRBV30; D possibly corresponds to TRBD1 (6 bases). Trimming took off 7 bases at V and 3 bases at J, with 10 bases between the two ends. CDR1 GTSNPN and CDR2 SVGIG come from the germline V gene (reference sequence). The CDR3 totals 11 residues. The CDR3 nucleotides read TGTGCCTTGGACAGAGTCTACGAGCAGTACTTC. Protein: CALDRVYEQYF.

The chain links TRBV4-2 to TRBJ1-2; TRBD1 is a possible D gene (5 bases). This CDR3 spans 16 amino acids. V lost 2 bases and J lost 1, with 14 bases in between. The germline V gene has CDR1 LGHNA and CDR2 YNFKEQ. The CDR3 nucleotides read TGTGCCAGCAGCCAAACCTCAGGGCCGTTTAACTATGGCTACACCTTC. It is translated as CASSQTSGPFNYGYTF.

CDR3 coding DNA: TGTGCCAGCAGTTACCGTGGAGGGGGCGATGAGCAGTTCTTC. Its translation: CASSYRGGGDEQFF. The chain joins TRBV6-5 to TRBJ2-1; TRBD1 is a possible D gene (7 bases). Looked up from germline, CDR1 is MNHEY and CDR2 is SVGAGI. The V end was cut by 2 bases, the J end by 8 bases, with 13 bases between. The CDR3 is 14 residues long.

As DNA, the CDR3 is TGTGCCAGCAGTCCAATTACAGGGGGAGAAAATGAGCAGTTCTTC. Encoded protein: CASSPITGGENEQFF. This chain uses TRBV28 with TRBJ2-1; 8 bases line up with TRBD1. From germline, CDR1 is MDHEN and CDR2 SYDVKM. The CDR3 runs to 15 residues. The V gene end was trimmed by 5 bases and the J gene end by 7 bases; junction bases not matched to a gene: 10.

CDR3 amino acids: CAWTYGGGIQYF. CDR3 nucleotide sequence: TGTGCCTGGACCTACGGGGGGGGGATCCAGTACTTC. This chain links TRBV30 with TRBJ2-5; 8 bases align to TRBD2. Losses at the gene ends were 4 bases for V and 10 bases for J; bases not matched to a gene: 8. This CDR3 has 12 amino acids. Germline lookup yields CDR1 GTSNPN and CDR2 SVGIG (reference sequence).

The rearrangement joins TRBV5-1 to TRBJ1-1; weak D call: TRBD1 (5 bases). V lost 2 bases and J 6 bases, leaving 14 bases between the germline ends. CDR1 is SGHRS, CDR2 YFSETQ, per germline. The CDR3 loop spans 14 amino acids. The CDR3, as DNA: TGCGCCAGCAGCTTAGGCGGAGGGGCGCCTGAAGCTTTCTTT. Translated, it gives CASSLGGGAPEAFF. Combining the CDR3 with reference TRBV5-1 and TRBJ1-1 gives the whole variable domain KAGVTQTPRYLIKTRGQQVTLSCSPISGHRSVSWYQQTPGQGLQFLFEYFSETQRNKGNFPGRFSGRQFSNSRSEMNVSTLELGDSALYLCASSLGGGAPEAFFGQGTRLTVV.

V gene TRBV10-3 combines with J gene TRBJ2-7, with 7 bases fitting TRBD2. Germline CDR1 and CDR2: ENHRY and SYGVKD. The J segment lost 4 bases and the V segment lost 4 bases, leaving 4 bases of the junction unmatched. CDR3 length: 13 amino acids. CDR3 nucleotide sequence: TGTGCCATCAGTGTTGGGGGAGGGTACGAGCAGTACTTC. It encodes CAISVGGGYEQYF.

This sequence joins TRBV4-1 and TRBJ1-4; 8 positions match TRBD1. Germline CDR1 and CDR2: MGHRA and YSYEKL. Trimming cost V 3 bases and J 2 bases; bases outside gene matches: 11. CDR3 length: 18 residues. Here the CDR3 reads CASSHTGGGGLTNEKLFF. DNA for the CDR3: TGCGCCAGCAGCCATACAGGGGGGGGCGGGCTCACTAATGAAAAACTGTTTTTT.

CDR3 in DNA: TGTGCCAGCAGCTTGGCCGGGGGGGGGCTGGACTCCTACGAGCAGTACTTC. Encoded protein: CASSLAGGGLDSYEQYF. The chain recombines TRBV5-8 with TRBJ2-7, with 8 bases fitting TRBD2. The V gene end was trimmed by 0 bases and the J gene end by 0 bases; junction bases not matched to a gene: 8. CDR3 size: 17 residues. Germline V gene lookup returns CDR1 SGHTS and CDR2 YDEGEE.

CDR3 loop: CASSLEGGERGTDTQYF. Here the CDR3 DNA reads TGTGCCAGCAGTTTAGAAGGGGGGGAGAGGGGCACAGATACGCAGTATTTT. The J gene is TRBJ2-3, the V gene TRBV27, with a weak D call TRBD2 (7 bases). V dropped 2 bases and J dropped 1 base, with 16 bases sitting between them. The V gene's germline CDR1 is MNHEY and CDR2 SMNVEV (reference sequence). The CDR3 has 17 residues.

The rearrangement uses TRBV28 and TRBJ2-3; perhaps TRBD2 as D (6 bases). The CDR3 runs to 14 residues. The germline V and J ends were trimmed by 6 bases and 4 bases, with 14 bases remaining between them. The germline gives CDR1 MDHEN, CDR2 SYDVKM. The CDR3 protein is CASRGLARADTQYF. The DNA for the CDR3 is TGTGCCAGCAGGGGGCTAGCGAGAGCAGATACGCAGTATTTT.

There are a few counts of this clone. The CDR3 spells CASSRFSWDRVLAFF. CDR3 bases: TGTGCCAGCAGCCGGTTCAGTTGGGACAGGGTTTTGGCTTTCTTT. This chain joins TRBV28 and TRBJ1-1, with 9 bases fitting TRBD1. The V segment lost 6 bases and the J segment 11 bases; nucleotides outside the gene matches: 16. This CDR3 spans 15 amino acids. Per germline, CDR1 MDHEN and CDR2 SYDVKM.

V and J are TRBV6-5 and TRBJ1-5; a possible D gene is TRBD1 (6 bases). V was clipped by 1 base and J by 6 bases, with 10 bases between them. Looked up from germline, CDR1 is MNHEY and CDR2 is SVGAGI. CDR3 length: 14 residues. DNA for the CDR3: TGTGCCAGCAGTTACTTAGGGGGGGGTCAGCCCCAGCATTTT. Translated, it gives CASSYLGGGQPQHF.

The CDR3 region is CAISERDRAYEQYF. DNA for the CDR3: TGTGCCATCAGTGAGCGGGACAGAGCCTACGAGCAGTACTTC. The chain couples TRBV10-3 to TRBJ2-7, with 7 bases matching TRBD1. The CDR3 runs 14 residues. With V trimmed by 2 bases and J by 2 bases, 3 bases remained unmatched. CDR1 and CDR2 (germline): ENHRY, SYGVKD.

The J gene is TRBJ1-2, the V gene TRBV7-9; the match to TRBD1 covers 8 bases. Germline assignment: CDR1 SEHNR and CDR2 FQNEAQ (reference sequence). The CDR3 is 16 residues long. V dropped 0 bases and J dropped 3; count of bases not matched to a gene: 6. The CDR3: CASSLADREHDYGYTF. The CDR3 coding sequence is TGTGCCAGCAGCTTAGCGGACAGGGAACATGACTATGGCTACACCTTC. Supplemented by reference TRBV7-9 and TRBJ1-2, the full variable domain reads DTGVSQNPRHKITKRGQNVTFRCDPISEHNRLYWYRQTLGQGPEFLTYFQNEAQLEKSRLLSDRFSAERPKGSFSTLEIQRTEQGDSAMYLCASSLADREHDYGYTFGSGTRLTVV.

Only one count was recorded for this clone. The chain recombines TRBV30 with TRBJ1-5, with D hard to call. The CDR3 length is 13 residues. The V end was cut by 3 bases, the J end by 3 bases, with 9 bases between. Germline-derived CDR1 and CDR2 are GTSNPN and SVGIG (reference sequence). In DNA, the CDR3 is TGTGCCTGGAGCGATGAGATCAATCAGCCCCAGCATTTT. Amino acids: CAWSDEINQPQHF.